The 17 T cell receptor beta chains below were found in one sample sequenced in a study of blood T cell repertoires in COVID-19. TCRdb keeps only in-frame clones here, not all; method: immunoSEQ multiplex PCR. The sample lists about 64,000 clones, around 86% occurring once. Material: peripheral blood. Receptor source: a human donor in a cohort sampled during active COVID-19.

This clone was seen a few times. The chain couples TRBV6-4 to TRBJ2-3, with TRBD1 as a possible D gene (5 bases). Trimming left V 4 bases short and J 4 bases short, with 12 bases between. Germline lookup yields CDR1 MRHNA and CDR2 SNTAGT. This CDR3 has 14 residues. The CDR3 bases are TGTGCCAGCAGTGCTGCAGGGTCCCCAGATACGCAGTATTTT. As protein: CASSAAGSPDTQYF.

The chain recombines TRBV5-1 with TRBJ1-1; D may be TRBD1 (6 bases). This CDR3 is 15 amino acids long. Trimming stripped 0 bases from V and 3 bases from J, with 12 bases between. Germline V gene lookup returns CDR1 SGHRS and CDR2 YFSETQ. The CDR3 region has the DNA TGCGCCAGCAGCTTGGTGCCAGGGGCAGACACTGAAGCTTTCTTT. Translated, it gives CASSLVPGADTEAFF.

CDR3 loop: CASSLAPRGRTGELFF. CDR3 bases: TGCGCCAGCAGCTTGGCTCCCAGGGGGCGGACCGGGGAGCTGTTTTTT. V and J are TRBV5-1 and TRBJ2-2; 8 nucleotides match TRBD1. J was trimmed by 5 bases and V by 0 bases; bases with no gene match: 6. CDR1 SGHRS and CDR2 YFSETQ come from the germline V gene. The CDR3 totals 16 residues. The full variable domain, completed using reference TRBV5-1 and TRBJ2-2, is KAGVTQTPRYLIKTRGQQVTLSCSPISGHRSVSWYQQTPGQGLQFLFEYFSETQRNKGNFPGRFSGRQFSNSRSEMNVSTLELGDSALYLCASSLAPRGRTGELFFGEGSRLTVL.

The chain is built from TRBV6-2 or TRBV6-3 and TRBJ2-5; TRBD2 agrees at 13 bases. The junction had 8 bases not matched to a gene; V was cut back by 0 bases and J by 4 bases. The CDR3 has 18 amino acids. From germline, CDR1 is MNHEY and CDR2 SVGEGT. This CDR3 reads CASSYSRTSGSQGETQYF. Written as DNA, the CDR3 is TGTGCCAGCAGTTACTCGAGGACTAGCGGGAGCCAGGGAGAGACCCAGTACTTC.

This rearrangement joins TRBV18 to TRBJ1-5; maybe TRBD1 (5 bases). This CDR3 is 14 amino acids long. The V and J ends lost 4 bases and 0 bases respectively, with 7 bases between them. The germline gives CDR1 KGHSH, CDR2 LQKENI. As DNA, the CDR3 is TGTGCCAGCTCACGACAGTCTAGCAATCAGCCCCAGCATTTT. It encodes CASSRQSSNQPQHF.

The J gene is TRBJ2-1, the V gene TRBV23-1; possibly TRBD1 for D (5 bases). TRBV23-1 is given ORF status, its function remaining uncertain. V lost 4 bases to trimming and J lost 8 bases, with 6 bases between them. The CDR3 runs 11 residues. CDR3 nucleotide sequence: TGCGCCAGCAGTCCGACAGATGAGCAGTTCTTC. This sequence encodes CASSPTDEQFF.

The chain couples TRBV18 to TRBJ1-1; 8 positions agree with TRBD1. Germline V gives CDR1 KGHSH, CDR2 LQKENI. The J segment lost 0 bases and the V segment lost 6 bases, leaving 12 bases of the junction unmatched. The CDR3 contains 17 residues. Here the CDR3 reads CASSRQGFQLLNTEAFF. DNA for the CDR3: TGTGCCAGCTCCCGACAGGGGTTTCAACTTCTGAACACTGAAGCTTTCTTT.

The V and J genes are TRBV3-1 (or the pseudogene TRBV3-2) and TRBJ1-2; 7 bases match TRBD1. J lost 6 bases, V lost 3 bases, and 10 bases had no gene match. The CDR3 spans 15 residues. Germline V CDR1 and CDR2: LGHDT, YNNKEL (reference sequence). The CDR3 DNA reads as TGTGCCAGCAGCCACTTCAGACAGGGAAACCATGGCTACACCTTC. Protein sequence: CASSHFRQGNHGYTF.

The V and J genes are TRBV7-9 and TRBJ1-2; D is unclear. The CDR3 is 14 residues long. Germline V gene lookup returns CDR1 SEHNR and CDR2 FQNEAQ (reference sequence). The germline V and J ends were trimmed by 4 bases and 6 bases, with 15 bases remaining between them. The CDR3, as DNA: TGTGCCAGCAGCTCCGAAATGAGGCGAAATGGCTACACCTTC. Residues: CASSSEMRRNGYTF.

This clone appeared a single time. The V gene is TRBV6-7, the J gene TRBJ2-1, with D perhaps TRBD1 (5 bases). TRBV6-7 is an ORF, with its function uncertain. The CDR3 runs to 13 residues. Trimming removed 0 bases from V and 16 bases from J, with 16 bases in between. The CDR3 DNA is TGTGCCAGCAGTTACTCGAAATATGGACAAGATTTCTTC. This translates into CASSYSKYGQDFF.

The chain carries TRBV4-1 and TRBJ2-6; 7 bases are shared with TRBD2. CDR3 length: 20 amino acids. Per germline, CDR1 MGHRA and CDR2 YSYEKL. Unmatched junction bases numbered 15, after V lost 4 bases and J lost 0 bases. CDR3 sequence: CASSPRVGTGGYSGANVLTF. The CDR3 region has the DNA TGCGCCAGCAGCCCCCGCGTTGGGACGGGGGGTTACTCTGGGGCCAACGTCCTGACTTTC.

The gene calls are TRBV19 and TRBJ1-1; 10 positions agree with TRBD1. V was clipped by 8 bases and J by 1 base; unmatched bases: 13. The germline V gene encodes CDR1 LNHDA and CDR2 SQIVND (reference sequence). The CDR3 is made up of 17 amino acids. CDR3 sequence (DNA): TGTGCCAGTTCGATCCTGGGACAGGGGCCTTCGAACACTGAAGCTTTCTTT. It yields the protein CASSILGQGPSNTEAFF.

In its sample, this clone was seen once. This chain links TRBV5-1 with TRBJ2-7; weak D call: TRBD2 (5 bases). The germline CDR1 and CDR2 sequences are SGHRS and YFSETQ. V was pared by 0 bases and J by 3 bases, with 13 bases between. The CDR3 loop spans 15 amino acids. In DNA, the CDR3 is TGCGCCAGCAGCTTGGTTGGGCGGAGGAACTACGAGCAGTACTTC. It encodes CASSLVGRRNYEQYF. The full variable domain, with the rest looked up from reference TRBV5-1 and TRBJ2-7, is KAGVTQTPRYLIKTRGQQVTLSCSPISGHRSVSWYQQTPGQGLQFLFEYFSETQRNKGNFPGRFSGRQFSNSRSEMNVSTLELGDSALYLCASSLVGRRNYEQYFGPGTRLTVT.

The rearrangement joins TRBV19 to TRBJ2-2; no definite D call. Per germline, CDR1 LNHDA and CDR2 SQIVND (reference sequence). Trimming removed 5 bases from V and 4 bases from J, with 8 bases in between. The CDR3 consists of 13 residues. DNA of the CDR3: TGTGCCAGTAGTCGGTCCGTCACCGGGGAGCTGTTTTTT. Translated, it gives CASSRSVTGELFF. Complete variable domain (other parts from reference TRBV19 and TRBJ2-2): DGGITQSPKYLFRKEGQNVTLSCEQNLNHDAMYWYRQDPGQGLRLIYYSQIVNDFQKGDIAEGYSVSREKKESFPLTVTSAQKNPTAFYLCASSRSVTGELFFGEGSRLTVL.

V is TRBV6-5 and J is TRBJ1-2; D unclear. The germline gives CDR1 MNHEY, CDR2 SVGAGI. With 6 bases removed from V and 12 bases from J, the gap between germline ends came to 17 bases. The CDR3 contains 12 residues. CDR3 sequence reads: CASRRGHEVDTF. The CDR3, as DNA: TGTGCCAGCAGGAGAGGTCACGAAGTTGACACCTTC.

This chain connects TRBV12-3 or TRBV12-4 to TRBJ2-1, with TRBD1 matching 7 bases. The CDR3 totals 11 residues. J lost 13 bases, V lost 5 bases, and 5 bases had no gene match. CDR3 nucleotide sequence: TGTGCCAGCAGTCGGGACAGCCTTCAGTTCTTC. The encoded protein is CASSRDSLQFF.

This rearrangement joins TRBV27 to TRBJ1-2; possibly TRBD1 for D (6 bases). In germline, CDR1 is MNHEY, CDR2 SMNVEV (reference sequence). This CDR3 has 18 residues. V shed 5 bases and J shed 1 base, with 23 bases lying between them. CDR3 sequence: CASSQHRDKATNNYGYTF. The CDR3 nucleotides are TGTGCCAGCAGTCAACACCGGGACAAGGCTACCAATAACTATGGCTACACCTTC.